A single sample is the source of the 19 T cell receptor beta chains below, sequenced in a study of cytomegalovirus exposure and HLA in healthy donors. This PCR relied on a set of 60 Vbeta primers and 13 Jbeta primers. Clones were read by immunoSEQ multiplex PCR, and TCRdb kept only the in-frame ones, dropping some. In the table there are hundreds of thousands of clones, around 89% of which are singletons. Sequencing input: PBMCs. These receptors all stem from a woman younger than 35 in good health and CMV-seronegative.

This clone was picked up one time. This chain uses TRBV19 with TRBJ1-2; no definite D call. Germline loops: CDR1 LNHDA, CDR2 SQIVND (reference sequence). Trimming cost V 5 bases and J 4 bases, with 11 bases left between them. This CDR3 has 13 amino acids. The CDR3 DNA is TGTGCCAGTAGTCCCCAGGCCCCCTATGGCTACACCTTC. Translating gives CASSPQAPYGYTF.

This clone was detected a few times. This chain connects TRBV30 to TRBJ2-3; D is perhaps TRBD2 (5 bases). This CDR3 comprises 14 residues. Germline V gives CDR1 GTSNPN, CDR2 SVGIG (reference sequence). V was shortened by 0 bases and J by 1 base, with 8 bases between the two germline ends. CDR3 sequence: CAWSVRAGTDTQYF. CDR3 nucleotide sequence: TGTGCCTGGAGTGTGCGGGCTGGCACAGATACGCAGTATTTT.

The chain joins TRBV21-1 to TRBJ2-2; whether TRBD1, the table's D call, matches the DNA was not checked. TRBV21-1 is shown as a pseudogene. The CDR3 has 17 amino acids. The CDR3 region is CASSKTACPSNTGELFF. The CDR3 DNA reads as TGTGCCAGCAGCAAGACAGCTTGCCCGTCGAACACCGGGGAGCTGTTTTTT.

The chain has TRBV18 and TRBJ1-2, with 7 bases that match TRBD1. The CDR3 is made up of 15 amino acids. J gave up 0 bases and V 5 bases, and 6 bases lay outside the gene matches. Germline CDR1 reads KGHSH; CDR2 reads LQKENI. As DNA, the CDR3 is TGTGCCAGCTCAAGCCAGGGACAGCCTAACTATGGCTACACCTTC. Translation gives CASSSQGQPNYGYTF.

The V gene is TRBV4-3, the J gene TRBJ2-5; 11 nucleotides match TRBD1. This CDR3 contains 15 residues. With V trimmed by 5 bases and J by 5 bases, 7 bases remained unmatched. CDR1 and CDR2 (germline): LGHNA, YSLEER. In DNA form, the CDR3 reads TGCGCCAGCAGCTCTGTGGGACAGGGGGTCGAGACCCAGTACTTC. This gives the protein CASSSVGQGVETQYF.

The rearrangement uses TRBV7-2 and TRBJ1-5; D gene uncertain. Per the germline V gene, CDR1 is SGHTA and CDR2 is FQGNSA. V lost 0 bases and J lost 5, with 5 bases in between. The CDR3 sequence is 13 residues long. The CDR3 DNA sequence: TGTGCCAGCAGCTTAGCGTCAGATCAGCCCCAGCATTTT. It yields the protein CASSLASDQPQHF.

The V call is TRBV5-1, the J call TRBJ2-7, with TRBD2 matching over 13 bases. Germline CDR1 and CDR2: SGHRS and YFSETQ. CDR3 length equals 16 residues. After removal of 4 bases from V and 0 bases from J, the junction contained 4 bases not matched to a gene. Here the CDR3 DNA reads TGCGCCAGCAGCGCAGGGACTAGCGGGGCCTCCTACGAGCAGTACTTC. Translation gives CASSAGTSGASYEQYF.

This clone occurred once. CDR3 DNA: TGTGCCAGCAGGTCTGGGGGGGCCCCCTACGAGCAGTACTTC. This encodes CASRSGGAPYEQYF. This chain links TRBV2 with TRBJ2-7; weak D call: TRBD2 (7 bases). V was pared by 6 bases and J by 2 bases, with 14 bases between. This CDR3 is 14 amino acids long. CDR1 is SNHLY and CDR2 is FYNNEI in the germline V gene.

The genes are TRBV6-1 and TRBJ2-5, with 11 positions matching TRBD2. V was pared by 4 bases and J by 4 bases, with 11 bases of the junction left unmatched. CDR1 MNHNS and CDR2 SASEGT come from the germline V gene. The CDR3 runs to 17 residues. This CDR3 reads CASSARKLAGGLETQYF. CDR3 DNA sequence: TGTGCCAGCAGTGCCAGAAAGTTAGCGGGAGGGTTAGAGACCCAGTACTTC.

The J gene is TRBJ2-7, the V gene TRBV7-2, with D possibly matching TRBD2 (7 bases). Germline-derived CDR1 and CDR2 are SGHTA and FQGNSA. The CDR3 is 18 amino acids. The V end was cut by 4 bases, the J end by 4 bases, with 26 bases between. The CDR3 nucleotides are TGTGCCAGCAGCTCAGATCCCCCCTACAGGGAGGGAGTTTACGAGCAGTACTTC. Amino acids: CASSSDPPYREGVYEQYF.

The rearrangement uses TRBV6-5 and TRBJ1-2; 10 bases agree with TRBD1. The germline CDR1 and CDR2 sequences are MNHEY and SVGAGI. The CDR3 contains 12 residues. The V gene end was trimmed by 6 bases and the J gene end by 8 bases; junction bases not matched to a gene: 3. The CDR3 region is CASRWTGGGYTF. CDR3 sequence (DNA): TGTGCCAGCAGGTGGACAGGGGGAGGCTACACCTTC.

The gene calls are TRBV2 and TRBJ1-1; D may be TRBD1 (5 bases). Per germline, CDR1 SNHLY and CDR2 FYNNEI. The CDR3 loop spans 16 amino acids. V was cut by 3 bases and J by 0 bases, with 14 bases left in between. DNA for the CDR3: TGTGCCAGCAGTGATGGGGCAGTTGGGATGAACACTGAAGCTTTCTTT. Translated, it gives CASSDGAVGMNTEAFF.

The rearrangement uses TRBV5-1 and TRBJ2-1, with 8 bases matching TRBD2. J lost 1 base, V lost 3 bases, and 9 bases had no gene match. This CDR3 region has 17 residues. Germline CDR1 SGHRS, CDR2 YFSETQ. CDR3 DNA: TGCGCCAGCAGCTGGTGGCCTAGCGGGCTATCCTACAATGAGCAGTTCTTC. Translated: CASSWWPSGLSYNEQFF.

In regard to this clone: Other DNA sequences in this sample translate to the same CDR3. The chain uses TRBV7-3 and TRBJ2-1; 13 bases match TRBD2. Trimming at V came to 4 bases and at J to 7 bases, leaving 4 bases not matched to a gene. The CDR3 contains 15 residues. Germline CDR1 reads SGHTA; CDR2 reads FQGTGA. CDR3 DNA: TGTGCCAGCAGCTCCGGACTAGCGGGAGTTAATGAGCAGTTCTTC. It codes for CASSSGLAGVNEQFF.

The chain has TRBV27 and TRBJ1-5; the match to TRBD1 covers 7 bases. CDR1 and CDR2 (germline): MNHEY, SMNVEV (reference sequence). The J segment lost 2 bases and the V segment lost 5 bases, leaving 6 bases of the junction unmatched. The CDR3 contains 15 residues. The CDR3 DNA reads TGTGCCAGCAGTCTACAGGGGATTGGCAATCAGCCCCAGCATTTT. Translating it yields CASSLQGIGNQPQHF.

As concerns this clone: At one end the junction does not follow the germline gene, possibly because of a read error. J is TRBJ2-7 and V is TRBV5-6; TRBD2 matches 9 bases. This CDR3 spans 16 amino acids. Germline assignment: CDR1 SGHDT and CDR2 YYEEEE. As DNA, the CDR3 is TGTGCCAGCAGCTTGGGGGGGGGACTAGCCTCCCACGAGCAGTACTTC. Its translation is CASSLGGGLASHEQYF.

The rearrangement joins TRBV5-1 to TRBJ2-1, with D perhaps TRBD1 (9 bases). V lost 4 bases to trimming and J lost 4 bases, with 21 bases between them. The CDR3 spans 17 residues. CDR1 SGHRS and CDR2 YFSETQ come from the germline V gene. CDR3 residues: CASSIQGAGGLYNEQFF. Here the CDR3 DNA reads TGCGCCAGCAGCATACAGGGGGCGGGGGGACTTTACAATGAGCAGTTCTTC.

The rearrangement links TRBV7-8 to TRBJ2-1; tentative D call: TRBD1 (5 bases). Germline loops: CDR1 SGHVS, CDR2 FQNEAQ. V shed 5 bases and J shed 13 bases, with 21 bases lying between them. CDR3 length: 14 amino acids. CDR3 protein: CASSPRWTQGEQFF. The CDR3 DNA follows: TGTGCCAGCAGCCCGAGATGGACGCAAGGGGAACAGTTCTTC.

The chain is built from TRBV5-1 and TRBJ2-7; 11 positions match TRBD1. Germline V CDR1 and CDR2: SGHRS, YFSETQ. The CDR3 extends over 14 amino acids. V gave up 4 bases and J gave up 4 bases; unmatched junction bases: 4. This CDR3 is CASSGQGAGYEQYF. The CDR3, as DNA: TGCGCCAGCAGCGGACAGGGGGCGGGTTACGAGCAGTACTTC.